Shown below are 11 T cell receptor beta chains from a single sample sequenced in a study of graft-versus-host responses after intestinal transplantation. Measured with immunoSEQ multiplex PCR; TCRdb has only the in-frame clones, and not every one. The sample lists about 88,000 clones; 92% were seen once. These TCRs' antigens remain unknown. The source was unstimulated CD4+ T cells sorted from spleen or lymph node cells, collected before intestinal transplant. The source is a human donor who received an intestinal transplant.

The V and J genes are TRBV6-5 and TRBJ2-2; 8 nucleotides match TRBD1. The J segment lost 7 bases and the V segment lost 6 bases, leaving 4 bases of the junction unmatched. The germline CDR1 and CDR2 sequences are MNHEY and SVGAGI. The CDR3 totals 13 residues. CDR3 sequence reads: CASRGQVGGELFF. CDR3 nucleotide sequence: TGTGCCAGCAGGGGACAGGTTGGCGGGGAGCTGTTTTTT.

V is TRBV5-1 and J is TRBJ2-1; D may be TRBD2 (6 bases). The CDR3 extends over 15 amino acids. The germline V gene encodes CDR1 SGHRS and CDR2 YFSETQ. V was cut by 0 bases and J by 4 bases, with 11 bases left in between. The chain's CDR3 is CASSLVAGRYNEQFF. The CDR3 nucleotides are TGCGCCAGCAGCTTGGTGGCGGGGCGGTACAATGAGCAGTTCTTC. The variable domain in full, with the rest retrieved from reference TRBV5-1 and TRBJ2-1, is KAGVTQTPRYLIKTRGQQVTLSCSPISGHRSVSWYQQTPGQGLQFLFEYFSETQRNKGNFPGRFSGRQFSNSRSEMNVSTLELGDSALYLCASSLVAGRYNEQFFGPGTRLTVL.

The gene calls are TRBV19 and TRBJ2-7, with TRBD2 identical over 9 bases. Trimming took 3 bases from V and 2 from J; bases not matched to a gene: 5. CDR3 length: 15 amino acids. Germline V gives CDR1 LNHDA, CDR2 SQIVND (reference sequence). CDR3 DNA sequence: TGTGCCAGTAGTATTAATGCGGGAGGGCCCTACGAGCAGTACTTC. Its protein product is CASSINAGGPYEQYF.

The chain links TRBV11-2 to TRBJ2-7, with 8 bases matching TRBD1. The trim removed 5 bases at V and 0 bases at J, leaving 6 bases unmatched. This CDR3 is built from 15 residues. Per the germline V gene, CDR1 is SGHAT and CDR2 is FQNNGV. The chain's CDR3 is CASSTDRATSYEQYF. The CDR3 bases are TGTGCCAGCAGCACGGACAGGGCAACCTCCTACGAGCAGTACTTC. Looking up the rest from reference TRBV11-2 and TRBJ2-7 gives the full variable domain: EAGVAQSPRYKIIEKRQSVAFWCNPISGHATLYWYQQILGQGPKLLIQFQNNGVVDDSQLPKDRFSAERLKGVDSTLKIQPAKLEDSAVYLCASSTDRATSYEQYFGPGTRLTVT.

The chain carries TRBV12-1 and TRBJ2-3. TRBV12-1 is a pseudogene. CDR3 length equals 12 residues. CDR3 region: CASSFSTDTQYF. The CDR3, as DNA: TGTGCCAGCAGCTTCAGCACAGATACGCAGTATTTT.

The CDR3 bases are TGCGCCAGCAGCCAAGCCAGGGAACCCTACGAGCAGTACTTC. The encoded protein is CASSQAREPYEQYF. V gene TRBV4-1 combines with J gene TRBJ2-7; perhaps TRBD1 as D (5 bases). Germline-derived CDR1 and CDR2 are MGHRA and YSYEKL. This CDR3 spans 14 amino acids. The germline V and J ends were trimmed by 1 base and 2 bases, with 9 bases remaining between them.

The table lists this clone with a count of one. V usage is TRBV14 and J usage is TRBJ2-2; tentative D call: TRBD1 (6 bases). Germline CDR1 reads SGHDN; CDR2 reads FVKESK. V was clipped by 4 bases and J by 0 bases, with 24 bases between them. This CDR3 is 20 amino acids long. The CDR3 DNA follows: TGTGCCAGCAGCCCCAGAAGACAGGCGCTCCTACCTACGAACACCGGGGAGCTGTTTTTT. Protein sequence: CASSPRRQALLPTNTGELFF.

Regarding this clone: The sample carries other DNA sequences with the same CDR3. The CDR3 is CASSDTYEQYF. The CDR3 DNA sequence: TGTGCCAGCAGTGACACTTACGAGCAGTACTTC. This chain links TRBV25-1 with TRBJ2-7; D is undetermined. Germline values: CDR1 MGHDK, CDR2 SYGVNS. This CDR3 spans 11 amino acids. Trimming took off 3 bases at V and 4 bases at J, with 4 bases between the two ends.

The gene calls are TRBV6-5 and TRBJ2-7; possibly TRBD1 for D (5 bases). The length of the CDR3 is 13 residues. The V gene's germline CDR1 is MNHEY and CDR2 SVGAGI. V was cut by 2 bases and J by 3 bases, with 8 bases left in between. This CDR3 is CASSYGAFYEQYF. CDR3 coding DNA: TGTGCCAGCAGTTACGGGGCTTTCTACGAGCAGTACTTC.

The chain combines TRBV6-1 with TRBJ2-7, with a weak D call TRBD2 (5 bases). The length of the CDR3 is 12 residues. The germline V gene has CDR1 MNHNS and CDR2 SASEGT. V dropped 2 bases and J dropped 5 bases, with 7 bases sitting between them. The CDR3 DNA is TGTGCCAGCAGTGAAAGAGCGGACGAGCAGTACTTC. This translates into CASSERADEQYF.

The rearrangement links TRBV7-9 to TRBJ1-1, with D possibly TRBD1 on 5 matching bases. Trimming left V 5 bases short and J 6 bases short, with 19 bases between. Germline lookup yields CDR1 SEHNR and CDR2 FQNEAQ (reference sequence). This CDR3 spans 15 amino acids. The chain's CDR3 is CASSPVRGAKAEAFF. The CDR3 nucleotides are TGTGCCAGCAGCCCCGTAAGGGGAGCAAAGGCTGAAGCTTTCTTT.